The T cell receptor (beta chain) under discussion was sequenced for a study of blood T cell repertoires in COVID-19. Study in general: T cells, B-cell-depleted T cells, or PBMCs supplied cDNA or gDNA.

Produced via immunoSEQ multiplex PCR; TCRdb's table is partial and in-frame only. This sample has roughly 310,000 clones; 89% occur once, and the top ten carry 9.5%. Sample: PBMCs or T cells enriched from blood (not recorded which). This TCR was recovered from a middle-aged woman who had recovered from COVID-19.

The CDR3 region is CASSQSFGSTDTQYF. The CDR3 DNA reads TGTGCCAGCAGCCAGAGCTTCGGGAGCACAGATACGCAGTATTTT. The chain has TRBV5-4 and TRBJ2-3; D is unresolved. Trimming shortened V by 4 bases and J by 0 bases, and 12 bases separated the two germline ends. The length of the CDR3 is 15 residues. Looked up from germline, CDR1 is SGHNT and CDR2 is YYREEE (reference sequence).